This T cell receptor (beta chain) was recovered during a study of OX40 agonist ivuxolimab in advanced cancers. About the research overall: Prior anti-PD-1, anti-PD-L1 or anti-CTLA-4 therapy was allowed; 30% to 40% had some.

Assay used: immunoSEQ multiplex PCR; TCRdb lists only in-frame clones, some missing. The data hold around 83,000 clones, with roughly nine tenths observed a single time. CDR3 size: 13 residues. The germline V gene encodes CDR1 SGHDT and CDR2 YYEEEE. V shed 4 bases and J shed 9 bases, with 14 bases lying between them. It was autoimmune disease history or systemic immunosuppression that excluded patients. This chain uses TRBV5-6 with TRBJ2-4; perhaps TRBD1 as D (5 bases). The receptor comes from an adult with an advanced solid tumor such as melanoma, head and neck, liver or kidney cancer. The sample here was CD4+ or CD8+ T cells sorted from blood, taken in a trial of the OX40 agonist ivuxolimab. Here the CDR3 DNA reads TGTGCCAGCAGCGCCAAGGGGTGGGTCATTCAGTACTTC. This translates into CASSAKGWVIQYF.